The entry below gives a single TCR beta chain sequence along with its context. The clone's antigen remains unknown. One base away there is no much larger clone; base qualities are not given. Using the deep immunoSEQ assay, TCR CDR3 regions were amplified from genomic DNA by multiplex PCR. Extracted genomic DNA from each cell subset was spread evenly across all wells of several immunoSEQ 96-well plates, with each plate serving as a replicate. For sorted subsets, each replicate PCR was loaded with approximately 200 ng genomic DNA, equivalent to approximately 27,000 T cell genomes. Purified libraries were quantified with a Qubit 3.0 fluorometer, sized on a Bioanalyzer 2100, and re-quantified with the KAPA Library Quantification kit. Every immunoSEQ 96-well plate was sequenced on a separate single-read 150-cycle Illumina NextSeq 550 flow cell. Processing in the source paper ran as follows. Because the immunoSEQ output held only junctional sequences and lacked quality scores, the filtering could not match the filtering applied to full-length reads. To assign V/J genes and CDR3, sequences were annotated using PyIR, a Python wrapper for IgBLAST v1.9, with IMGT germline references. Any read was removed if the V/J assignment was weak (E-value above 1e-6), the CDR3 was missing, or the read contained stop codons, out-of-frame junctions, or ambiguous translated residues. A V3J clonotype was defined by an identical inferred V gene, J gene, and CDR3 amino acid sequence. Percentage overlap between repertoires was calculated by dividing the number of shared unique clonotypes by the size of the smaller repertoire. Three approaches were used to assess repertoire richness: RTK rarefaction, the Chao1 estimator, and Recon v2.1 estimates of unobserved clonotypes. Generation probabilities were computed with OLGA for all TCRbeta clonotypes obtained by the gDNA method from four donors. TCRdb re-hosts the immuneACCESS table, in-frame sequences only. Its copies lack some clones; in the studies checked, an unresolved V gene accounts for under half of them, and the cause for the rest is not known. D and trimming were read from the DNA, whereas the V and J calls and clone size are those reported in that table. The sample has roughly 2.1 million clones on record, roughly 91% of them singletons. The ten most abundant clones make up 1.5% to 2% of the sample.

For CDR1 and CDR2, the germline V gene (reference sequence) lists MNHEY and SMNVEV. The junction carries 11 bases between V and J, which are trimmed by 5 bases and 4 bases respectively. Its CDR3 holds 14 amino acids, cysteine through phenylalanine. CDR3 DNA is the only sequence kept; it has 42 bases, read in frame from the first base. CD8 naive samples were obtained by positive selection for CCR7 among CD45RO-negative cells, yielding a CD45RA+CCR7+ population from which TemRA cells were excluded. Donors were healthy HIV-negative adults with no recently reported acute infections or vaccinations. All donors were Caucasian adults living in Nashville, Tennessee, USA. Blood was collected by leukapheresis, and PBMCs were isolated by Ficoll-Histopaque density gradient centrifugation and then cryopreserved in liquid nitrogen vapor phase. Purity and quantity of every magnetically sorted T cell population were checked by analytical flow cytometry. From each sorted fraction, genomic DNA was isolated and quantified by UV absorbance on a Nanodrop 2000c.

The data are from a study of shared clonotypes between healthy human individuals (dated by TCRdb to 2019 to 2021). Study-wide context: The cohort comprised a couple of women and three men aged 18 to 49 years. For each donor, CD4 naive and CD4 memory were each given three plates, CD8 naive was given two plates, and CD8 memory was given one plate. Different laboratories and diverse techniques were used to prepare libraries and sequence TCR repertoires, to increase sequencing depth and limit assay-specific biases. Blood TCR repertoires of about five healthy adults were deeply sequenced to estimate repertoire size and the extent of clonotype sharing between individuals. Leukapheresis yielded between about 0.9 and 10 billion PBMCs per donor. Overall study outcomes, separate from this receptor: Sampling was restricted to blood, and TCR repertoires in tissues likely differ from the TCR repertoires found in blood. The small number of donors limited the genetic and exposure-history diversity represented. Larger estimated clonotype richness was generally found for naive subsets than for memory subsets. Even with the large sequencing depth, rarefaction of the sorted-subset datasets indicated that sequencing was incomplete. Pairwise subsampling led to the expectation that sequencing depth would affect the degree of clonotype sharing among donors. When several donors were compared, the shared fraction of clonotypes was around 5.1% for naive CD4, approximately 3.3% for naive CD8, roughly 2.5% for memory CD4, and 0.4% for memory CD8. Compared with non-shared clonotypes, the clonotypes found in all four sorted-subset donors had higher generation probabilities.

The sequence derives from a man between 18 and 35 years old in good health. Some clones in this sample may be carry-over from other donors' samples. The chain links TRBV27 with TRBJ2-2; no confident D gene assignment can be made. The sequencing input was naive CD8+ T cells from PBMCs. This specimen's cell subset or site label, interpreted: CD45RA+CCR7+. The CDR3 protein is CASSPWTVTGELFF. The nucleotides read TGTGCCAGCAGTCCCTGGACCGTCACCGGGGAGCTGTTTTTT.